This T cell receptor (beta chain) is drawn from a study of blood T cell repertoires in COVID-19. Looking at the study overall: COVID-19 samples, acute and convalescent, were from the United States, Italy and Spain. T cells, B-cell-depleted T cells, or PBMCs provided the cDNA or gDNA that served as material.

This clone was found once. The CDR3 extends over 12 amino acids. The germline CDR1 and CDR2 sequences are MDHEN and SYDVKM. V was pared by 8 bases and J by 1 base, with 8 bases between. Original processing methods: Estimated nucleated cell counts came from reference gene primer amplification. Sequencing was performed with immunoSEQ multiplex PCR; in TCRdb, only in-frame clones are kept and a portion is missing. V and J calls and clone size come straight from that table; D and trimming were deduced from the DNA. In the table there are 180,000 or so clones, 86% of which are singletons. The sequencing sample was made of peripheral blood. This sequence originates from a man aged 65-85 years with acute or convalescent COVID-19. The V gene is TRBV28, the J gene TRBJ1-2; the D gene is possibly TRBD1 (5 bases). The CDR3 sequence is CASRGFNYGYTF. CDR3 DNA sequence: TGTGCCAGCCGGGGGTTTAACTATGGCTACACCTTC.